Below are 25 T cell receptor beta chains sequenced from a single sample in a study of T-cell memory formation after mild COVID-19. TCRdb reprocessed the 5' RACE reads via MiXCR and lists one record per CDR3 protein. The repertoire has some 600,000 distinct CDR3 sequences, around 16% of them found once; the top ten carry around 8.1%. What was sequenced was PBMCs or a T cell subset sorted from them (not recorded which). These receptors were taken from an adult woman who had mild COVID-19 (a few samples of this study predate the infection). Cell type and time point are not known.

The CDR3 loop reads CASSLEGGRGGDTQYF. The CDR3 DNA sequence: TGTGCCAGCAGCTTAGAGGGGGGACGGGGCGGAGATACGCAGTATTTT. This chain connects TRBV7-6 to TRBJ2-3; either TRBD1 or TRBD2 may supply D (6 bases each). Trimming stripped 1 base from V and 5 bases from J, with 16 bases between. The CDR3 loop spans 16 amino acids. Germline lookup yields CDR1 SGHVS and CDR2 FNYEAQ.

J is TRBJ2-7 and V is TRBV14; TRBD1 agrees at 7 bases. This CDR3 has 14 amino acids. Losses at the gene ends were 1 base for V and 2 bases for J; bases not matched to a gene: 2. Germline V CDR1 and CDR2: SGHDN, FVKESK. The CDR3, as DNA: TGTGCCAGCAGCCAAGGAGGGGGCCCCTACGAGCAGTACTTC. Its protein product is CASSQGGGPYEQYF.

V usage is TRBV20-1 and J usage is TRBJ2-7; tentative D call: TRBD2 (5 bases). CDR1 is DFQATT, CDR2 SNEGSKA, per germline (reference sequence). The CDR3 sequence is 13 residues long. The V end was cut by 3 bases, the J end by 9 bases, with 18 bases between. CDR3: CSASRTAYSGQYF. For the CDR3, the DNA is TGCAGTGCTAGCCGGACTGCGTATTCAGGGCAGTACTTC.

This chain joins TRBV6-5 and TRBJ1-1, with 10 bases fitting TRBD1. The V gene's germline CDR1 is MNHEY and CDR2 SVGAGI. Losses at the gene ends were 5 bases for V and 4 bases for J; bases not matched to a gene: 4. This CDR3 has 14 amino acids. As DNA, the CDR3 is TGTGCCAGCAGTGATGACAGGGGGCTCACTGAAGCTTTCTTT. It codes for CASSDDRGLTEAFF.

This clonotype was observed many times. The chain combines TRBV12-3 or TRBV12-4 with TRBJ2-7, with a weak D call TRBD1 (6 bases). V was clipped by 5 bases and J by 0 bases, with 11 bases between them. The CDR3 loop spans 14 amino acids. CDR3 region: CASSQDRNSYEQYF. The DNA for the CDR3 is TGTGCCAGCAGTCAGGACAGAAACTCCTACGAGCAGTACTTC.

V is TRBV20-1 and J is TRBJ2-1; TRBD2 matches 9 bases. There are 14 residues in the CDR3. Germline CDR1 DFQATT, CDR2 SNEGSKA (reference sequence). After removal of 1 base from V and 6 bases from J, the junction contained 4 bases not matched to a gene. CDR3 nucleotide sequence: TGCAGTGCTAGAGTAGCGGGAGATCTCAATGAGCAGTTCTTC. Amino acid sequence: CSARVAGDLNEQFF.

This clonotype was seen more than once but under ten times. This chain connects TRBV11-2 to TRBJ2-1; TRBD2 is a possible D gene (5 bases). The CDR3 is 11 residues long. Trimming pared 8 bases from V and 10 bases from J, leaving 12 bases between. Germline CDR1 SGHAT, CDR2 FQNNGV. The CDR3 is CASRVREEQFF. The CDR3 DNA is TGTGCCAGCCGCGTGAGGGAGGAGCAGTTCTTC.

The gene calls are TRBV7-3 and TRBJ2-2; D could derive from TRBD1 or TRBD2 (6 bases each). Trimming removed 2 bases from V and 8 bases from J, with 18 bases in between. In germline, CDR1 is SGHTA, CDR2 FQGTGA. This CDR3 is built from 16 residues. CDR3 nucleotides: TGTGCCAGCAGCTTAGAAGCCGGGGGCCGAGGTGGGGAGCTGTTTTTT. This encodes CASSLEAGGRGGELFF.

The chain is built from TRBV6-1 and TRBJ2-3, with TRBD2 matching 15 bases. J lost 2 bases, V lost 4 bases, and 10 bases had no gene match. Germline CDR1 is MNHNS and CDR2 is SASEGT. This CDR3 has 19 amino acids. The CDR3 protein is CASSGAAGLAGGPTDTQYF. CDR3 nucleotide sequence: TGTGCCAGCAGTGGAGCCGCGGGACTAGCGGGGGGCCCCACAGATACGCAGTATTTT.

CDR3 residues: CASSYGTSGQETQYF. CDR3 coding DNA: TGTGCCAGCAGTTACGGTACTAGCGGACAAGAGACCCAGTACTTC. The rearrangement links TRBV6-5 to TRBJ2-5, with 8 bases lining up with TRBD2. V trimming: 2 bases; J trimming: 2 bases; junction bases outside the gene matches: 4. This CDR3 is 15 amino acids long. Germline lookup yields CDR1 MNHEY and CDR2 SVGAGI.

CDR3 residues: CASTSGGTVTNEQFF. The CDR3 coding sequence is TGTGCCAGCACCTCGGGGGGGACTGTGACCAATGAGCAGTTCTTC. V is TRBV6-2 or TRBV6-3 and J is TRBJ2-1, with 8 bases that match TRBD2. Trimming removed 7 bases from V and 6 bases from J; junction bases left unmatched: 11. CDR1 is MNHEY and CDR2 is SVGEGT in the germline V gene. The CDR3 spans 15 residues.

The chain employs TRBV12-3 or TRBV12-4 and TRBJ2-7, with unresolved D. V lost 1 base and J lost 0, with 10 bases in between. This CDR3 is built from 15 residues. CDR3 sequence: CASSLEASHSYEQYF. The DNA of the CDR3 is TGTGCCAGCAGTTTAGAAGCGTCACACTCCTACGAGCAGTACTTC.

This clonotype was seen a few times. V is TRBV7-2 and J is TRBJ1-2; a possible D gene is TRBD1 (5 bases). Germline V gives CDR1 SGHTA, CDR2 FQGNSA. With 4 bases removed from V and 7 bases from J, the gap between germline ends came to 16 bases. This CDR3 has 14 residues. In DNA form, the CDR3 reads TGTGCCAGCAGCTACCCGTCGGGGAGGGGTGGCTACACCTTC. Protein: CASSYPSGRGGYTF. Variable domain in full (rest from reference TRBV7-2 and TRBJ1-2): GAGVSQSPSNKVTEKGKDVELRCDPISGHTALYWYRQSLGQGLEFLIYFQGNSAPDKSGLPSDRFSAERTGGSVSTLTIQRTQQEDSAVYLCASSYPSGRGGYTFGSGTRLTVV.

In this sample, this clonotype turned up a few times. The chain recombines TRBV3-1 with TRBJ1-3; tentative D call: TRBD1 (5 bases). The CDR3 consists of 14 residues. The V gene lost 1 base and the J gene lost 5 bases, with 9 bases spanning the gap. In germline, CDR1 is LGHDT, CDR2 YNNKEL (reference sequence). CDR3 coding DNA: TGTGCCAGCAGCCAAGGGGGGGGAAGAAACACCATATATTTT. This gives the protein CASSQGGGRNTIYF.

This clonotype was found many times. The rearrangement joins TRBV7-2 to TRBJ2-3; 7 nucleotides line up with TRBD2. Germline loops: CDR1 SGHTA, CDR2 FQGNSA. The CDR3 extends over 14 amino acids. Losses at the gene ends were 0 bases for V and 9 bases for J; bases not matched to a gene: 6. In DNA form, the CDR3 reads TGTGCCAGCAGCTTAGCTGGCGGGGGAGGAACGCAGTATTTT. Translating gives CASSLAGGGGTQYF.

CDR3 amino acids: CASSLNSVGSLPYEQYF. DNA of the CDR3: TGTGCCAGCAGCTTAAACAGTGTCGGGAGCCTCCCCTACGAGCAGTACTTC. The chain carries TRBV7-9 and TRBJ2-7, with TRBD2 as a possible D gene (6 bases). The CDR3 runs 17 residues. V shed 2 bases and J shed 2 bases, with 19 bases lying between them. The germline V gene has CDR1 SEHNR and CDR2 FQNEAQ (reference sequence).

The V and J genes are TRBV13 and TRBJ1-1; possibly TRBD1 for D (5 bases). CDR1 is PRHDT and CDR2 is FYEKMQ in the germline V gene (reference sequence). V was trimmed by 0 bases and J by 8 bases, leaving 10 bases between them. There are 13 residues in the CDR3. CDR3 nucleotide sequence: TGTGCCAGCAGCTTAGGCGGGACGCCCGAAGCTTTCTTT. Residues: CASSLGGTPEAFF.

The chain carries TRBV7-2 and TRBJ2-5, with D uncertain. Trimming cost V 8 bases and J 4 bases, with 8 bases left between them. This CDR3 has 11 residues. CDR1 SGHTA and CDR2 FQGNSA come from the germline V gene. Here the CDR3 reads CASVGVETQYF. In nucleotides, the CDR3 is TGTGCCAGCGTTGGAGTAGAGACCCAGTACTTC.

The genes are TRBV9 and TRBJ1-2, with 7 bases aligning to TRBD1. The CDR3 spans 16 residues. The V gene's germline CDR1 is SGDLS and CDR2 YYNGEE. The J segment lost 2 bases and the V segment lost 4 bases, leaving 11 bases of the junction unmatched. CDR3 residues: CASSQTPGQRNYGYTF. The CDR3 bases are TGTGCCAGCAGCCAAACCCCGGGACAGAGAAACTATGGCTACACCTTC.

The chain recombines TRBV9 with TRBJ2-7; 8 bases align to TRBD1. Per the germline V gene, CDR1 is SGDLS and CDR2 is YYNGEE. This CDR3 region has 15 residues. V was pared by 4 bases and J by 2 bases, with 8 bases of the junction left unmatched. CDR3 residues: CASSLRQGTTYEQYF. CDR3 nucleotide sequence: TGTGCCAGCAGCCTGAGACAGGGGACGACCTACGAGCAGTACTTC.

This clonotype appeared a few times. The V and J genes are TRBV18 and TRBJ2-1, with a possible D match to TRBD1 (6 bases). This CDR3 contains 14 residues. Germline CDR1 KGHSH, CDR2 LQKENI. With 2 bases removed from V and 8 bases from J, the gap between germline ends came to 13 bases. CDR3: CASSPGGYIDEQFF. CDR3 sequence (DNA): TGTGCCAGCTCACCAGGGGGCTATATCGATGAGCAGTTCTTC.

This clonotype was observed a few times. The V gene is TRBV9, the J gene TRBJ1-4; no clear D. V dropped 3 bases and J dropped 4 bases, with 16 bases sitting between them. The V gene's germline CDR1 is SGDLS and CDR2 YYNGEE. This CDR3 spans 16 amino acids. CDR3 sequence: CASSDPTEGDNEKLFF. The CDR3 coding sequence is TGTGCCAGCAGCGACCCAACAGAGGGTGATAATGAAAAACTGTTTTTT. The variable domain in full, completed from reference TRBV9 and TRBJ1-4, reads DSGVTQTPKHLITATGQRVTLRCSPRSGDLSVYWYQQSLDQGLQFLIQYYNGEERAKGNILERFSAQQFPDLHSELNLSSLELGDSALYFCASSDPTEGDNEKLFFGSGTQLSVL.

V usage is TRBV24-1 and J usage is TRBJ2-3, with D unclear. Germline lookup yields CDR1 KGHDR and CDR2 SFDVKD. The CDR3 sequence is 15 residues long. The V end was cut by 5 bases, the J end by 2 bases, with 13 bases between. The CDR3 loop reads CATSAADISTDTQYF. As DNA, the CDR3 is TGTGCCACCAGTGCCGCCGACATTTCCACAGATACGCAGTATTTT.

The CDR3 loop is CASSPLRGRGDEQFF. For the CDR3, the DNA is TGTGCCAGCAGCCCCCTTAGGGGGCGGGGAGATGAGCAGTTCTTC. This chain joins TRBV7-9 and TRBJ2-1; D possibly corresponds to TRBD1 (7 bases). The ends were cut back, 5 bases at V and 8 bases at J, with 19 bases in the middle. Germline CDR1 and CDR2: SEHNR and FQNEAQ (reference sequence). The CDR3 runs 15 residues.

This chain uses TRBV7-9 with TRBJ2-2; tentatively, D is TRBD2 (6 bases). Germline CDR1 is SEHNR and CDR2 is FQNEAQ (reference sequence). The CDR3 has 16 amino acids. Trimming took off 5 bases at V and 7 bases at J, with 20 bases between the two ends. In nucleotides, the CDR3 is TGTGCCAGCAGCGTCACTAGCCTCCCCTGGGGCGGGGAGCTGTTTTTT. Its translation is CASSVTSLPWGGELFF. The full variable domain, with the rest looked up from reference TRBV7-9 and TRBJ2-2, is DTGVSQNPRHKITKRGQNVTFRCDPISEHNRLYWYRQTLGQGPEFLTYFQNEAQLEKSRLLSDRFSAERPKGSFSTLEIQRTEQGDSAMYLCASSVTSLPWGGELFFGEGSRLTVL.